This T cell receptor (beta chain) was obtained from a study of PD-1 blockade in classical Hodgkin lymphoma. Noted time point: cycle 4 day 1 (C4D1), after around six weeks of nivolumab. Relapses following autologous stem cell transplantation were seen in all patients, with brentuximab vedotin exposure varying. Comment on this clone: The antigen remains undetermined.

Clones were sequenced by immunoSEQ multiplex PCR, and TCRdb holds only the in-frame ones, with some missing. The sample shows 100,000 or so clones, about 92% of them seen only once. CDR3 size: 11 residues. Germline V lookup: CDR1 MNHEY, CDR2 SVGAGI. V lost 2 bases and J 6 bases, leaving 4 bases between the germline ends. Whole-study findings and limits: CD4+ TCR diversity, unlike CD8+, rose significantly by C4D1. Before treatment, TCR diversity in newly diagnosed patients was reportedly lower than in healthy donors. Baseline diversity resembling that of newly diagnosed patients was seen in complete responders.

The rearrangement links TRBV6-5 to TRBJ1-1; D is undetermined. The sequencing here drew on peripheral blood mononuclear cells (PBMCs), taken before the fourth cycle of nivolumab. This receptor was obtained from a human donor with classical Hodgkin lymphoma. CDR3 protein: CASSYASEAFF. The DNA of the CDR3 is TGTGCCAGCAGTTACGCATCTGAAGCTTTCTTT.